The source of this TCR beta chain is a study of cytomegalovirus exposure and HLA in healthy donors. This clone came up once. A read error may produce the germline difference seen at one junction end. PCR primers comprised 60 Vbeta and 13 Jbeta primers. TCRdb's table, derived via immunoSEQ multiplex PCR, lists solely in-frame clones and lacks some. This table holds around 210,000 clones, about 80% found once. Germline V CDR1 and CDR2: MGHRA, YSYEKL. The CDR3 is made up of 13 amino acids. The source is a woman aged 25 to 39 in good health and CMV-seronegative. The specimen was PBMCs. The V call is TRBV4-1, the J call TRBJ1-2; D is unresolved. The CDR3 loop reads CASSLQLKGGYPF. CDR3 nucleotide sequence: TGCGCCAGCAGCCTACAGCTGAAAGGAGGCTACCCCTTC.